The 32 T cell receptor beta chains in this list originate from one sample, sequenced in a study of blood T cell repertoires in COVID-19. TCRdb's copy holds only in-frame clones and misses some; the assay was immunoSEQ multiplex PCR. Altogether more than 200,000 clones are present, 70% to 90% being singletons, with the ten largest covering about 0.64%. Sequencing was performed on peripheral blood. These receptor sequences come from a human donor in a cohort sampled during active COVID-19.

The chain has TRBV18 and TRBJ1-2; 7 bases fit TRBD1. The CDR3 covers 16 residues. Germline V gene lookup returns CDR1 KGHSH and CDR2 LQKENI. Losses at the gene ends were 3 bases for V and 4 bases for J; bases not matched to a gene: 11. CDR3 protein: CASSPPPGQIAYGYTF. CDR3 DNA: TGTGCCAGCTCACCGCCCCCGGGACAGATCGCCTATGGCTACACCTTC.

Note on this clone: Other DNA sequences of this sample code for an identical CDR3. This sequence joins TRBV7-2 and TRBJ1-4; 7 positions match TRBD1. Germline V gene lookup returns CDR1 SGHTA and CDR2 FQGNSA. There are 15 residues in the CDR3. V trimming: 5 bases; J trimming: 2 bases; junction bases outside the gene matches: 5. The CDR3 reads CASSLQGPTNEKLFF. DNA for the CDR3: TGTGCCAGCAGCCTACAGGGGCCGACTAATGAAAAACTGTTTTTT.

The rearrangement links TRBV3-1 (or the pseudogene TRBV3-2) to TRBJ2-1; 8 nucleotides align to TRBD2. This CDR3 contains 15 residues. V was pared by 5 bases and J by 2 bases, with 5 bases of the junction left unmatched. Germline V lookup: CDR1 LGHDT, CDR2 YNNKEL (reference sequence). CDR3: CASSSRGAPYNEQFF. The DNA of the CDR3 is TGTGCCAGCAGCTCGCGGGGGGCCCCCTACAATGAGCAGTTCTTC.

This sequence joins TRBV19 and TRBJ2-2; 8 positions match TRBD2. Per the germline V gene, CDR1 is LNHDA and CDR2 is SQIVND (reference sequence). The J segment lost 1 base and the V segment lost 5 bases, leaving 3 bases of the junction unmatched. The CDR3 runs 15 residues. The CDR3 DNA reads TGTGCCAGTAGTTCGGGGGGGTTGAACACCGGGGAGCTGTTTTTT. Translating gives CASSSGGLNTGELFF.

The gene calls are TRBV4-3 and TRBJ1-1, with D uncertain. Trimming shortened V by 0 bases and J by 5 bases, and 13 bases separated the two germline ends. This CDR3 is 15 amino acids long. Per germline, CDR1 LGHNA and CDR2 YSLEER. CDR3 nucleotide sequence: TGCGCCAGCAGCCAAGAAAATCCGGGTGGTACTGAAGCTTTCTTT. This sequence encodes CASSQENPGGTEAFF.

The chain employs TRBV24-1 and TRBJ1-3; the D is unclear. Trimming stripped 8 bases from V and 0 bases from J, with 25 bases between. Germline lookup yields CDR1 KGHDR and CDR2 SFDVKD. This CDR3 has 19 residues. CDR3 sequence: CATTPDSAVPMSSGNTIYF. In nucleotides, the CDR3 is TGTGCCACCACCCCGGATAGTGCGGTCCCCATGAGCTCTGGAAACACCATATATTTT.

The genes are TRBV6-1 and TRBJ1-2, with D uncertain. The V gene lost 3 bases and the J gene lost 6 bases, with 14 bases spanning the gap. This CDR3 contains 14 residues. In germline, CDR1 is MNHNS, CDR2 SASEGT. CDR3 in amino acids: CASSESIYDNGYTF. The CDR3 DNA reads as TGTGCCAGCAGTGAGAGCATTTATGATAATGGCTACACCTTC.

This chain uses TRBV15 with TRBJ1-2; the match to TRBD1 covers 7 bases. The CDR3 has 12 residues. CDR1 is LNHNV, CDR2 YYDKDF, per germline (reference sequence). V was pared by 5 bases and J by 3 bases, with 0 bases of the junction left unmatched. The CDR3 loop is CATSQGDYGYTF. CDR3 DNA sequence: TGTGCCACCAGCCAGGGGGACTATGGCTACACCTTC. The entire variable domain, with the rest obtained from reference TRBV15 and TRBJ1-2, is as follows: DAMVIQNPRYQVTQFGKPVTLSCSQTLNHNVMYWYQQKSSQAPKLLFHYYDKDFNNEADTPDNFQSRRPNTSFCFLDIRSPGLGDTAMYLCATSQGDYGYTFGSGTRLTVV.

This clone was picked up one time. The CDR3 bases are TGTGCCAGCAGCCTGTATAGCTCTGGGGCCAACGTCCTGACTTTC. It specifies CASSLYSSGANVLTF. The V and J genes are TRBV3-1 (or the pseudogene TRBV3-2) and TRBJ2-6; no reliable D call. Germline assignment: CDR1 LGHDT and CDR2 YNNKEL (reference sequence). The CDR3 spans 15 residues. Trimming took 4 bases from V and 0 from J, leaving 7 bases between them.

The CDR3 DNA is TGTGCCAGCAGTTTCCAGTTGTCGAGCACAGATACGCAGTATTTT. The encoded protein is CASSFQLSSTDTQYF. The rearrangement links TRBV28 to TRBJ2-3, with D unresolved. The CDR3 is made up of 15 amino acids. Trimming shortened V by 3 bases and J by 0 bases, and 10 bases separated the two germline ends. The germline CDR1 and CDR2 sequences are MDHEN and SYDVKM.

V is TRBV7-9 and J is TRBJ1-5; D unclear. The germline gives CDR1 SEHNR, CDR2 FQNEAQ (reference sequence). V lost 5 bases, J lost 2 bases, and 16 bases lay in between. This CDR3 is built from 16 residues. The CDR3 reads CASSPSTGGGNQPQHF. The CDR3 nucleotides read TGTGCCAGCAGCCCATCGACGGGAGGCGGCAATCAGCCCCAGCATTTT. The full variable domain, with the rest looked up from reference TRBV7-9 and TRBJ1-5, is DTGVSQNPRHKITKRGQNVTFRCDPISEHNRLYWYRQTLGQGPEFLTYFQNEAQLEKSRLLSDRFSAERPKGSFSTLEIQRTEQGDSAMYLCASSPSTGGGNQPQHFGDGTRLSIL.

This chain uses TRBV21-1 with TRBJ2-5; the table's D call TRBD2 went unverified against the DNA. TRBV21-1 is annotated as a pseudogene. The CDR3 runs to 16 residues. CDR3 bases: TGTGCCAGCAGCAAAATACGGCGGAGGCATCGGGAGACCCAGTACTTC. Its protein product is CASSKIRRRHRETQYF.

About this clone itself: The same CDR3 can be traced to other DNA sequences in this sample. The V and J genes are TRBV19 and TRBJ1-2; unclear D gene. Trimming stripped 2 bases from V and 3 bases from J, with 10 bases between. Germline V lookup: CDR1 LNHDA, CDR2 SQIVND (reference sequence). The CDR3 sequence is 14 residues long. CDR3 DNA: TGTGCCAGTAGTATAAGGGAGGGAGACTATGGCTACACCTTC. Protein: CASSIREGDYGYTF.

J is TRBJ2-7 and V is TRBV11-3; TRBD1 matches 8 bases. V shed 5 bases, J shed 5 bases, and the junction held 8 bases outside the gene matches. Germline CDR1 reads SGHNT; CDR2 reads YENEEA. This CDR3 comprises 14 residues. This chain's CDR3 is CASSTRQGSHEQYF. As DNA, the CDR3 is TGTGCCAGCAGCACCCGACAGGGGTCCCACGAGCAGTACTTC. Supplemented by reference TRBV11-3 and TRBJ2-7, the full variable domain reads EAGVVQSPRYKIIEKKQPVAFWCNPISGHNTLYWYLQNLGQGPELLIRYENEEAVDDSQLPKDRFSAERLKGVDSTLKIQPAELGDSAVYLCASSTRQGSHEQYFGPGTRLTVT.

The CDR3 is CASSPSTLPGLAGLYF. The CDR3 bases are TGTGCCAGCAGCCCAAGCACCCTCCCCGGCCTAGCGGGTCTGTATTTT. The V call is TRBV4-2, the J call TRBJ2-3; 8 bases agree with TRBD2. The CDR3 totals 16 residues. The germline CDR1 and CDR2 sequences are LGHNA and YNFKEQ. V was pared by 4 bases and J by 14 bases, with 20 bases of the junction left unmatched.

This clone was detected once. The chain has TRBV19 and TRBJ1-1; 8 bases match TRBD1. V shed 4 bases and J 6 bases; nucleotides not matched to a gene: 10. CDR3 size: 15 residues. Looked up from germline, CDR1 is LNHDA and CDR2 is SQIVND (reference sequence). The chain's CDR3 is CASSTRTGRRAEAFF. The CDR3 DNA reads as TGTGCCAGTAGTACCAGGACAGGGCGGCGAGCTGAAGCTTTCTTT.

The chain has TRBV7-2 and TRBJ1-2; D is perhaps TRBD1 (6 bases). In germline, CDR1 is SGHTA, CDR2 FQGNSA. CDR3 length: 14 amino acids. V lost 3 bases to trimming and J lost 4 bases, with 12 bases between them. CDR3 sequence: CASSFLGDIYGYTF. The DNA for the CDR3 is TGTGCCAGCAGCTTCCTCGGGGACATCTATGGCTACACCTTC.

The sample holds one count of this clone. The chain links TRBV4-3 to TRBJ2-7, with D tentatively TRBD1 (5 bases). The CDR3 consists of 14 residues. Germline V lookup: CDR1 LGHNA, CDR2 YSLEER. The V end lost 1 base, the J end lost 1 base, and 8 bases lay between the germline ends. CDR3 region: CASSQGGRSYEQYF. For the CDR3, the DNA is TGCGCCAGCAGCCAAGGGGGCAGATCCTACGAGCAGTACTTC.

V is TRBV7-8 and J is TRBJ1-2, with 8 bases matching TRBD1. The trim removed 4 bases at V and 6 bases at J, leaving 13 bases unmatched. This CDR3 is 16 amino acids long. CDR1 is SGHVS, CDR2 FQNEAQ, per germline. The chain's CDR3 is CASSSRGRGRYDGYTF. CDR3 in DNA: TGTGCCAGCAGCTCCCGGGGCAGGGGGCGGTATGATGGCTACACCTTC.

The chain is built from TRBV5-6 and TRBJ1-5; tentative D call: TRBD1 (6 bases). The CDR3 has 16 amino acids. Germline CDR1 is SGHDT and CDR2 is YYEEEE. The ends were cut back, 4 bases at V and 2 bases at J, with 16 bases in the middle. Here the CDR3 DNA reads TGTGCCAGCAGCCCTCGTACAGGGAGCGGCAATCAGCCCCAGCATTTT. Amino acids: CASSPRTGSGNQPQHF.

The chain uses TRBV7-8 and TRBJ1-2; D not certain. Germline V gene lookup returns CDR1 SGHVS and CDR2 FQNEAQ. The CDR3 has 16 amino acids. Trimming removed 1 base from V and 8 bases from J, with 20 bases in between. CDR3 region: CASSLESARNGGGYTF. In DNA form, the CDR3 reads TGTGCCAGCAGCTTAGAGTCGGCGCGGAATGGAGGCGGCTACACCTTC.

The CDR3: CASSRYTSGYEQYF. The CDR3 DNA reads TGTGCCAGCAGTCGCTATACGAGCGGCTACGAGCAGTACTTC. This chain connects TRBV27 to TRBJ2-7; D possibly corresponds to TRBD2 (5 bases). Trimming pared 5 bases from V and 3 bases from J, leaving 14 bases between. The CDR3 is 14 residues long. Germline V CDR1 and CDR2: MNHEY, SMNVEV (reference sequence).

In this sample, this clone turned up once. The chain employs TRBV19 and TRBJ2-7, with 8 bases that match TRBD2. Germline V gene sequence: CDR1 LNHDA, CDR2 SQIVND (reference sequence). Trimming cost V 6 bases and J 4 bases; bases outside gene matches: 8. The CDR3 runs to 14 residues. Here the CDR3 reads CASSTPGLEYEQYF. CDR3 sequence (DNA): TGTGCCAGTAGCACGCCGGGACTAGAGTACGAGCAGTACTTC.

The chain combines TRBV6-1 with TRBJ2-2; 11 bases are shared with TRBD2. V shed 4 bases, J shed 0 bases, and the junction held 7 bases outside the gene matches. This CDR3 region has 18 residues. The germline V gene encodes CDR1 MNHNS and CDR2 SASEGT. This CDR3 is CASSAPPGLAANTGELFF. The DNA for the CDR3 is TGTGCCAGCAGTGCCCCCCCGGGACTAGCGGCGAACACCGGGGAGCTGTTTTTT.

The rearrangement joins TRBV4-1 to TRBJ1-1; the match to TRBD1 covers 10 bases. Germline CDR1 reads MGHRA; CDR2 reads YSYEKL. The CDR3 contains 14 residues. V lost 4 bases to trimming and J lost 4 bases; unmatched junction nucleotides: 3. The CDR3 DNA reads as TGCGCCAGCAGCCCTGGGACAGGGGTCACTGAAGCTTTCTTT. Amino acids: CASSPGTGVTEAFF.

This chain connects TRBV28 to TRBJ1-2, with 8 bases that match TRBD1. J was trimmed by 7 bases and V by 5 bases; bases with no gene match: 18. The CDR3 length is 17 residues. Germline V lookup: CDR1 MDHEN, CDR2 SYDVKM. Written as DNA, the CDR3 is TGTGCCAGCAGTCTAGTCCTCACTCCCCAGGGGGCAGGTGGCTACACCTTC. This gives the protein CASSLVLTPQGAGGYTF.

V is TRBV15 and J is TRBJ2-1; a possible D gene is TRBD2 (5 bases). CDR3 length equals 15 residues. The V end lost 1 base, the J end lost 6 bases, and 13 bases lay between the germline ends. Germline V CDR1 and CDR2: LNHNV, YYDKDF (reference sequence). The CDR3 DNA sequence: TGTGCCACCAGCAGAGGGGGAGCCGGTTTCAATGAGCAGTTCTTC. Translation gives CATSRGGAGFNEQFF.

CDR3 bases: TGCGCCAGCAGCCAAGAGTGGGTCGGGGGTGATCAGCCCCAGCATTTT. Amino acids: CASSQEWVGGDQPQHF. The genes are TRBV4-3 and TRBJ1-5; weak D call: TRBD1 (5 bases). This CDR3 spans 16 amino acids. V lost 0 bases, J lost 5 bases, and 14 bases lay in between. The germline V gene encodes CDR1 LGHNA and CDR2 YSLEER.

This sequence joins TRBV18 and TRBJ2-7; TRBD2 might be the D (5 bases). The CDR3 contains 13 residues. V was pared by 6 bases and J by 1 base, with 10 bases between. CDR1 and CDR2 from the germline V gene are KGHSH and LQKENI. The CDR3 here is CASSAGISYEQYF. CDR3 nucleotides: TGTGCCAGCTCGGCCGGGATTTCCTACGAGCAGTACTTC. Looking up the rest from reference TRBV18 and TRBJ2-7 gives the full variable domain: NAGVMQNPRHLVRRRGQEARLRCSPMKGHSHVYWYRQLPEEGLKFMVYLQKENIIDESGMPKERFSAEFPKEGPSILRIQQVVRGDSAAYFCASSAGISYEQYFGPGTRLTVT.

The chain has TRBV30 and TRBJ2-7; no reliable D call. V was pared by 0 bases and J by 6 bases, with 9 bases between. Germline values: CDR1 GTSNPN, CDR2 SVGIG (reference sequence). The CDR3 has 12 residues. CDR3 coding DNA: TGTGCCTGGAGTGTTACTGAGGTCGAGCAGTACTTC. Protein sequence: CAWSVTEVEQYF.

The CDR3 sequence: CASSRTSGSENTGELFF. The CDR3 bases are TGTGCCAGCTCCCGGACTAGCGGGAGCGAGAACACCGGGGAGCTGTTTTTT. The V and J genes are TRBV18 and TRBJ2-2, with 13 bases fitting TRBD2. From germline, CDR1 is KGHSH and CDR2 LQKENI. The trim removed 6 bases at V and 1 base at J, leaving 5 bases unmatched. The CDR3 totals 17 residues.

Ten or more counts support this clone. In DNA, the CDR3 is TGCGCCAGCAGCATACAGGGCTCTAGTGGGGCCAACGTCCTGACTTTC. This gives the protein CASSIQGSSGANVLTF. V is TRBV5-1 and J is TRBJ2-6; tentatively, D is TRBD1 (6 bases). V was shortened by 4 bases and J by 3 bases, with 14 bases between the two germline ends. The CDR3 runs 16 residues. CDR1 and CDR2 (germline): SGHRS, YFSETQ.